The subject of this entry is one T cell receptor beta chain. An end of the junction differs from the germline gene, which may be a read error. The data are from a study of control samples from healthy donors and cancer patients. This CDR3 is 13 amino acids long. Germline CDR1 and CDR2: SSHAT and FNYEAQ (reference sequence). Generated by immunoSEQ multiplex PCR, the TCRdb table keeps only in-frame clones and is missing some. The table has under 80,000 clones, approximately 94% seen once; the top ten hold about 2.7%. Sequencing was carried out using blood. The sequence came from a woman under 40 in good health. The chain uses TRBV7-7 and TRBJ2-2, with D hard to call. CDR3 coding DNA: TGTGCTAGCAGCCCTAAAGTTGCCGGGGAGCTGTTTTTT. Translating gives CASSPKVAGELFF. Full variable domain (outside the CDR3, taken from reference TRBV7-7 and TRBJ2-2): GAGVSQSPRYKVTKRGQDVTLRCDPISSHATLYWYQQALGQGPEFLTYFNYEAQPDKSGLPSDRFSAERPEGSISTLTIQRTEQRDSAMYRCASSPKVAGELFFGEGSRLTVL.